A single sample is the source of the 16 T cell receptor beta chains below, sequenced in a study of metastatic and nonmetastatic thyroid tumors. Via MiXCR, TCRdb re-called the PCR reads. The sample holds around 18,000 clones, approximately 35% seen once. All patients were untreated before thyroid surgery. Material: tumor tissue. The receptors shown here come from a female donor with papillary thyroid cancer or a benign thyroid nodule (not recorded which). Some clones in this sample may be carry-over from other donors' samples.

The chain combines TRBV20-1 with TRBJ1-5; TRBD1 agrees at 7 bases. The junction had 7 bases not matched to a gene; V was cut back by 3 bases and J by 5 bases. This CDR3 has 14 amino acids. Germline CDR1 is DFQATT and CDR2 is SNEGSKA (reference sequence). The CDR3 sequence is CSASAGQADQPQHF. Written as DNA, the CDR3 is TGCAGTGCTAGCGCTGGACAGGCCGATCAGCCCCAGCATTTT.

This clone was seen ten or more times. This chain links TRBV6-1 with TRBJ2-1, with 7 bases aligning to TRBD2. CDR1 and CDR2 from the germline V gene are MNHNS and SASEGT. The CDR3 spans 15 residues. The V gene end was trimmed by 2 bases and the J gene end by 5 bases; junction bases not matched to a gene: 6. The CDR3 nucleotides read TGTGCCAGCAGTGAATGGGCTAGCGGACACAATGAGCAGTTCTTC. Translation: CASSEWASGHNEQFF.

The J gene is TRBJ2-6, the V gene TRBV5-1; D unresolved. Germline CDR1 and CDR2: SGHRS and YFSETQ. The V end lost 9 bases, the J end lost 0 bases, and 13 bases lay between the germline ends. The CDR3 extends over 15 amino acids. The CDR3: CAIKDGSSGANVLTF. Here the CDR3 DNA reads TGCGCCATTAAGGACGGCAGCTCTGGGGCCAACGTCCTGACTTTC.

This clone was observed many times. The V call is TRBV7-2, the J call TRBJ2-7; the D is unclear. The CDR3 is 14 residues long. V was clipped by 5 bases and J by 0 bases, with 11 bases between them. Germline V gene sequence: CDR1 SGHTA, CDR2 FQGNSA. CDR3 nucleotide sequence: TGTGCCAGCAGCCGCTCCTTAGCCTCCTACGAGCAGTACTTC. This gives the protein CASSRSLASYEQYF.

This clone came up many times. The rearrangement links TRBV15 to TRBJ1-6; D is uncertain. Germline V gene data show CDR1 as LNHNV and CDR2 as YYDKDF (reference sequence). Trimming took off 3 bases at V and 9 bases at J, with 18 bases between the two ends. The CDR3 runs 16 residues. The CDR3 spells CATSSDRALRGSPLHF. The CDR3 DNA is TGTGCCACCAGCAGCGACCGGGCCCTCCGGGGTTCACCCCTCCACTTT.

By frequency in the sample, this clone is medium-sized. The chain carries TRBV6-1 and TRBJ2-1; 8 bases fit TRBD2. Germline assignment: CDR1 MNHNS and CDR2 SASEGT. The CDR3 contains 15 residues. Trimming at V came to 5 bases and at J to 5 bases, leaving 8 bases not matched to a gene. The CDR3 region is CASSSHYSGNNEQFF. The CDR3 DNA follows: TGTGCCAGCAGTTCCCACTATAGCGGGAACAATGAGCAGTTCTTC.

By its share, this clone is medium-sized. The CDR3 sequence: CASSLGRSYEQYF. CDR3 DNA: TGTGCCAGCAGTCTCGGGAGATCCTACGAGCAGTACTTC. This chain uses TRBV12-3 or TRBV12-4 with TRBJ2-7; a possible D gene is TRBD2 (6 bases). The CDR3 spans 13 residues. The V end lost 5 bases, the J end lost 1 base, and 9 bases lay between the germline ends.

This clone showed up just a few times. This rearrangement joins TRBV13 to TRBJ1-4, with 7 bases matching TRBD1. Germline loops: CDR1 PRHDT, CDR2 FYEKMQ (reference sequence). The V segment lost 0 bases and the J segment 15 bases; nucleotides outside the gene matches: 4. The CDR3 has 12 amino acids. The DNA of the CDR3 is TGTGCCAGCAGCTTAGGACAGGGGAAGTTGTTTTTT. Its protein product is CASSLGQGKLFF.

The sample holds a few counts of this clone. V gene TRBV28 combines with J gene TRBJ1-2, with D maybe TRBD1 (6 bases). The CDR3 has 13 residues. The V gene's germline CDR1 is MDHEN and CDR2 SYDVKM. The V end lost 2 bases, the J end lost 6 bases, and 10 bases lay between the germline ends. The CDR3 DNA follows: TGTGCCAGCAGTTTAAGGACAGCTGATGGCTACACCTTC. Translating it yields CASSLRTADGYTF.

The chain recombines TRBV5-1 with TRBJ1-6, with D maybe TRBD1 (5 bases). Per germline, CDR1 SGHRS and CDR2 YFSETQ. Trimming removed 1 base from V and 16 bases from J, with 15 bases in between. The CDR3 is 13 residues long. CDR3 amino acids: CASSLRTEGQLHF. The CDR3 coding sequence is TGCGCCAGCAGCTTGCGAACGGAGGGGCAGCTCCACTTT.

V is TRBV11-1 and J is TRBJ1-1; TRBD1 aligns across 7 bases. Per germline, CDR1 SGHAT and CDR2 FQDESV (reference sequence). Trimming removed 4 bases from V and 6 bases from J; junction bases left unmatched: 2. The length of the CDR3 is 12 residues. CDR3 region: CASSYTGAEAFF. The CDR3 DNA reads as TGTGCCAGCAGCTATACAGGGGCTGAAGCTTTCTTT.

The V gene is TRBV19, the J gene TRBJ1-4, with no clear D. The length of the CDR3 is 11 residues. V lost 4 bases and J 10 bases, leaving 7 bases between the germline ends. Germline V CDR1 and CDR2: LNHDA, SQIVND (reference sequence). Written as DNA, the CDR3 is TGTGCCAGTAGTACCCACAGAAAACTGTTTTTT. Its translation is CASSTHRKLFF.

This clone was detected many times. This sequence joins TRBV2 and TRBJ2-5; 10 bases map to TRBD2. The length of the CDR3 is 15 residues. With 3 bases clipped from V and 6 bases from J, the junction kept 7 bases outside the gene matches. The V gene's germline CDR1 is SNHLY and CDR2 FYNNEI. The CDR3 DNA follows: TGTGCCAGCAGTGAGGCTAGCGGGAGATTGCAGACCCAGTACTTC. This sequence encodes CASSEASGRLQTQYF.

This chain uses TRBV5-1 with TRBJ2-3; no firm D call. V dropped 7 bases and J dropped 7 bases, with 19 bases sitting between them. The CDR3 sequence is 14 residues long. Germline lookup yields CDR1 SGHRS and CDR2 YFSETQ. CDR3 region: CASSRGQCRHTQYF. The DNA for the CDR3 is TGCGCCAGCTCCCGTGGGCAGTGCAGACATACGCAGTATTTT.

This chain uses TRBV14 with TRBJ1-2; D is perhaps TRBD1 (5 bases). Germline CDR1 reads SGHDN; CDR2 reads FVKESK. Trimming shortened V by 4 bases and J by 4 bases, and 10 bases separated the two germline ends. The CDR3 contains 13 residues. Here the CDR3 reads CASSPGTSYGYTF. The CDR3 nucleotides are TGTGCCAGCAGCCCCGGGACCTCCTATGGCTACACCTTC.

CDR3 sequence reads: CASRAYMDSSYEQYF. CDR3 DNA sequence: TGTGCCAGCAGGGCCTACATGGATTCCTCCTACGAGCAGTACTTC. This chain links TRBV6-1 with TRBJ2-7; D gene uncertain. Germline CDR1 reads MNHNS; CDR2 reads SASEGT. The CDR3 contains 15 residues. Trimming removed 6 bases at V and 0 bases at J, with 15 bases between.